This is a list of T cell receptor beta chains from one sample in a study of PD-L1 blockade in urothelial cancer. The repertoire was sequenced with immunoSEQ multiplex PCR; TCRdb's copy has only in-frame clones and lacks some. This table has more than 45,000 clones, more than 70% appearing once. The specimen comprised PBMCs, sampled around atezolizumab (anti-PD-L1) treatment. These receptors were taken from an elderly man with urothelial cancer. CDR3s include the opening cysteine and the closing phenylalanine or tryptophan. The D gene is left open where the match is weak.

>TRBD2|TRBJ2-3|TRBV19
CASSSPRLAGTDTQYF
TGTGCCAGTAGTTCCCCGCGACTAGCGGGAACAGATACGCAGTATTTT
>TRBD1|TRBJ1-4|TRBV7-8
CASSPQGGREKLFF
TGTGCCAGCAGCCCCCAGGGGGGAAGGGAAAAACTGTTTTTT
>TRBD1|TRBJ2-3|TRBV5-1
CASSPGQESIDTQYF
TGCGCCAGCAGCCCCGGACAGGAGTCGATAGATACGCAGTATTTT
>TRBD2|TRBJ2-1|TRBV6-1
CASSGTLAGSYNEQFF
TGTGCCAGCAGTGGGACACTAGCGGGATCCTACAATGAGCAGTTCTTC
>.|TRBJ2-6|TRBV30
CAMSGHAAPNVLTF
TGTGCGATGAGCGGGCATGCTGCCCCCAACGTCCTGACTTTC
>.|TRBJ1-1|TRBV11-3
CASSLGTGLNTEAFF
TGTGCCAGCAGCTTAGGTACAGGGCTGAACACTGAAGCTTTCTTT
>.|TRBJ2-1|TRBV11-2
CASSPRMGMGQFF
TGTGCCAGCAGCCCCCGTATGGGCATGGGGCAGTTCTTC
>TRBD1|TRBJ1-3|TRBV30
CAWDPWGTGSSGNTIYF
TGTGCCTGGGATCCATGGGGGACAGGCTCCTCTGGAAACACCATATATTTT
>.|TRBJ2-5|TRBV2
CASSVGGRVWETQYF
TGTGCCAGCAGTGTAGGTGGGAGAGTTTGGGAGACCCAGTACTTC
>TRBD2|TRBJ2-7|TRBV18
CASSRSGSYEQYF
TGTGCCAGCTCTCGTAGCGGGAGCTACGAGCAGTACTTC
>TRBD2|TRBJ2-5|TRBV7-8
CASSPGTSGGFQETQYF
TGTGCCAGCAGCCCTGGGACTAGCGGGGGATTCCAAGAGACCCAGTACTTC
>TRBD1|TRBJ1-4|TRBV6-4
CASSTGAAGEKLFF
TGTGCCAGCAGTACAGGGGCGGCTGGTGAAAAACTGTTTTTT
>.|TRBJ1-2|TRBV7-2
CASSPRSGPQGNYGYTF
TGTGCCAGCAGCCCCCGGAGCGGACCTCAAGGAAACTATGGCTACACCTTC
>.|TRBJ1-2|TRBV19
CASTPGKGRYNYGYTF
TGTGCCAGTACCCCTGGTAAGGGGCGATATAACTATGGCTACACCTTC
>TRBD2|TRBJ2-6|TRBV6-1
CASSEVSGVSGANVLTF
TGTGCCAGCAGTGAAGTTAGCGGGGTCTCTGGGGCCAACGTCCTGACTTTC
>TRBD2|TRBJ2-7|TRBV7-2
CASSLAQEGEGYF
TGTGCCAGCAGCTTAGCGCAGGAAGGGGAGGGGTACTTC
>TRBD1|TRBJ2-2|TRBV15
CATETGGPGELFF
TGTGCCACAGAGACAGGGGGCCCCGGGGAGCTGTTTTTT
>TRBD1|TRBJ2-5|TRBV7-2
CASSLTDRGETQYF
TGTGCCAGCAGCTTAACCGACAGGGGAGAGACCCAGTACTTC
>TRBD1|TRBJ1-2|TRBV7-2
CASSLSGQSTYGYTF
TGTGCCAGCAGCCTCTCGGGACAGTCGACCTATGGCTACACCTTC
>.|TRBJ2-7|TRBV19
CASSRGAMPNEQYF
TGTGCCAGTAGCCGGGGGGCGATGCCAAACGAGCAGTACTTC
>TRBD2|TRBJ2-5|TRBV15
CATARGRKETQYF
TGTGCCACCGCGCGCGGGAGGAAGGAGACCCAGTACTTC
>TRBD2|TRBJ2-1|TRBV19
CASSYLAGVVQFF
TGTGCCAGTAGTTACCTAGCGGGAGTCGTTCAGTTCTTC
>.|TRBJ2-1|TRBV10-3
CAISEFIGGGTYNEQFF
TGTGCCATCAGTGAATTTATCGGGGGAGGCACCTACAATGAGCAGTTCTTC
>TRBD1|TRBJ2-5|TRBV2
CASSALTGYSQYF
TGTGCCAGCAGTGCCCTGACAGGGTATTCCCAGTACTTC